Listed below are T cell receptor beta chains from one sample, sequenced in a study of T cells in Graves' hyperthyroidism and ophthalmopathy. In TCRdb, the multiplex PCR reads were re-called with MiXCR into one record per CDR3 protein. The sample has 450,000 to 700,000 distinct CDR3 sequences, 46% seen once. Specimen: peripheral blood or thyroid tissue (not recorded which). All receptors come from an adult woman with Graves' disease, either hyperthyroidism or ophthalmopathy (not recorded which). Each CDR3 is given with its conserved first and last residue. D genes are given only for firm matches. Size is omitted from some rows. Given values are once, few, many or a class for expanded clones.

CASRWTSGRVGELFF TGTGCCAGCAGATGGACTAGCGGGAGAGTCGGGGAGCTGTTTTTT many TRBJ2-2 TRBD2 TRBV6-2/TRBV6-3
CASSLWREVNTEAFF TGTGCCAGCAGCCTCTGGAGGGAGGTGAACACTGAAGCTTTCTTT NA TRBJ1-1 NA TRBV3-1
CASNEGTGAYEQYF TGTGCCAGCAACGAAGGGACAGGGGCCTACGAGCAGTACTTC NA TRBJ2-7 TRBD1 TRBV18
CASSADRTGGYTF TGCGCCAGCAGCGCTGACAGGACGGGAGGCTACACCTTC many TRBJ1-2 NA TRBV5-1
CATSDPGGDGNQPQHF TGTGCCACCAGTGATCCAGGGGGCGATGGCAATCAGCCCCAGCATTTT many TRBJ1-5 TRBD1 TRBV24-1
CAISRDTQETQYF TGTGCCATCAGTAGGGACACTCAAGAGACCCAGTACTTC few TRBJ2-5 NA TRBV10-3
CASSIIQAHGYTF TGTGCCAGTAGTATAATACAGGCCCATGGCTACACCTTC NA TRBJ1-2 NA TRBV19
CSVVQGNHEQYF TGCAGTGTTGTCCAGGGAAATCACGAGCAGTACTTC NA TRBJ2-7 NA TRBV20-1
CAISEPGDRTYEQYF TGTGCCATCAGTGAGCCAGGGGACCGAACCTACGAGCAGTACTTC NA TRBJ2-7 NA TRBV10-3
CASSFKANTEAFF TGTGCCAGCAGTTTCAAAGCGAACACTGAAGCTTTCTTT many TRBJ1-1 NA TRBV27
CASSLDSTYEQYF TGTGCCAGCAGCTTAGACAGCACCTACGAGCAGTACTTC many TRBJ2-7 NA TRBV7-2
CSARDPGTSGRGASYEQYF TGCAGTGCTAGAGACCCCGGGACTAGCGGGAGGGGGGCCTCCTACGAGCAGTACTTC many TRBJ2-7 TRBD2 TRBV20-1
CASSFKRGQEQYF TGTGCTAGCAGCTTCAAGAGGGGGCAAGAGCAGTACTTC many TRBJ2-7 TRBD1 TRBV7-7
CASLRGGNSPLHF TGTGCCAGCTTACGAGGGGGAAATTCACCCCTCCACTTT NA TRBJ1-6 NA TRBV11-2
CATSDPGTGSYGYTF TGTGCCACCAGTGACCCGGGGACAGGGAGCTATGGCTACACCTTC NA TRBJ1-2 TRBD1 TRBV24-1
CASSLASKFRQPQHF TGTGCCAGCAGCTTGGCCTCGAAGTTTAGGCAGCCCCAGCATTTT NA TRBJ1-5 NA TRBV5-4
CASSPWTSRQETQYF TGCGCCAGCAGCCCATGGACTAGCCGGCAAGAGACCCAGTACTTC many TRBJ2-5 TRBD2 TRBV4-1
CSATPVGGTEAFF TGCAGTGCCACCCCGGTCGGGGGCACTGAAGCTTTCTTT many TRBJ1-1 NA TRBV20-1
CASSLRVLMGTEAFF TGTGCCAGTAGTCTTCGAGTGTTGATGGGCACTGAAGCTTTCTTT many TRBJ1-1 NA TRBV19
CASSAETGISYEQYF TGCGCCAGCAGCGCCGAGACAGGGATCTCCTATGAGCAGTACTTC NA TRBJ2-7 TRBD1 TRBV5-1
CASSVEGDGNTIYF TGTGCCAGCAGCGTAGAAGGGGACGGAAACACCATATATTTT NA TRBJ1-3 NA TRBV9
CASSPLVDRVRGYTF TGTGCCAGCAGTCCTTTAGTTGACAGGGTACGAGGCTACACCTTC few TRBJ1-2 TRBD1 TRBV28
CASSPTSGRPYEQHF TGTGCCAGCAGCCCCACTAGCGGGAGACCCTACGAGCAGCACTTC few TRBJ2-7 TRBD2 TRBV2
CASSSPSRGASYGHTF TGTGCCAGCAGTTCTCCCTCCAGGGGGGCTTCCTATGGCCACACCTTC once TRBJ1-2 TRBD1 TRBV7-2
CATSDWGGRGTGELFF TGTGCCACCAGTGATTGGGGCGGGAGGGGCACCGGGGAGCTGTTTTTT NA TRBJ2-2 TRBD2 TRBV24-1
CSASRGGTYGYTF TGCAGTGCTAGCAGGGGAGGGACCTATGGCTACACCTTC NA TRBJ1-2 NA TRBV20-1
CASSFGPGANVLTF TGTGCCAGCAGCTTCGGACCTGGGGCCAACGTCCTGACTTTC many TRBJ2-6 NA TRBV7-9
CASSSRTGGLNTGELFF TGCGCCAGCAGCTCGAGGACAGGGGGATTGAACACCGGGGAGCTGTTTTTT NA TRBJ2-2 TRBD1 TRBV5-1
CASSHATSGVETQYF TGTGCCAGCAGCCATGCGACTAGCGGGGTGGAGACCCAGTACTTC NA TRBJ2-5 TRBD2 TRBV4-2
CASSEYRAGVTGELFF TGTGCCAGCAGTGAATATAGAGCAGGGGTCACCGGGGAGCTGTTTTTT NA TRBJ2-2 NA TRBV25-1
CASSGPDGTGGHIQYF TGTGCCAGCAGCGGTCCCGATGGGACAGGGGGTCACATTCAGTACTTC NA TRBJ2-4 TRBD1 TRBV2
CASSPQVSGNTF TGTGCCAGCAGTCCACAGGTGTCTGGAAACACCTTC NA TRBJ1-2 NA TRBV2